The subject of this entry is one T cell receptor beta chain. Its specific antigen is unknown. The input lacks base qualities; no much larger clone sits a single base away. In total, fewer than 750 healthy bone marrow donors made up the cohort. At the time of sampling, every cohort member was nominally healthy, though immune exposures that went unrecorded were likely present. The donor tested CMV seronegative, placing the donor among the 300 to 450 seronegative members of the cohort. Every donor gave a peripheral blood sample, and the peripheral blood mononuclear cells from that sample were used for TCR beta sequencing. Genomic DNA extraction from the blood cell samples was performed with the Qiagen DNeasy Blood Extraction Kit. The library was prepared using the immunoSEQ multiplex PCR assay. The multiplex PCR relied on a mix of 60 forward primers for TCR Vbeta segments and 13 reverse primers for TCR Jbeta segments. The CDR3 region of rearranged TCR beta genes was amplified from genomic DNA with a multiplex PCR assay. Amplified TCR beta libraries were sequenced as 87-base-pair reads on the Illumina HiSeq System. The paper's data handling went like this. A later analysis counted approximately 84 million unique TCR beta chains across the 550 to 700 repertoires, and 9 million to 14 million of these chains were shared by at least two donors. To remove PCR and sequencing errors, raw reads were error-corrected and collapsed into unique sequences using a nearest-neighbor algorithm that merged closely related sequences. CDR3 sequences were aligned to IMGT reference sequences to assign V, D and J gene segments. For a sequence to be retained, a match of at least six nucleotides was required to both a V gene segment and a J gene segment. A rearrangement was called productive if the CDR3 had no stop codons and remained in frame with V and J, and every other rearrangement was called non-productive. Following IMGT convention, CDR3 was defined as the stretch from the second conserved V-encoded cysteine to the conserved J-encoded phenylalanine. The earlier analysis of a few hundred of the donors excluded any sequence lacking an unambiguous match to a single V gene segment. An earlier analysis of some 610 of the donors called V segments functional above 56.7% productive rearrangements and segregating when the between-donor standard deviation exceeded 5%. A statistical classification framework was built for diagnosing cytomegalovirus status from the catalog of TCR beta chain sequences. In a later analysis, TCR nucleotide sequences were compared against IMGT/GENE-DB human TR gene sequences so that V and J genes could be assigned. In a later analysis, CDR3 sequences and most-parsimonious VDJ recombination scenarios were assigned using the TCRdist pipeline. A later analysis defined each TCR beta chain by its CDR3 amino acid sequence plus V-gene family, and excluded reads lacking a unique V-gene family. In a later analysis, some 600 highly shared, low-generation-probability nucleotide sequences were removed to address suspected cross-contamination and a sequencing artifact. A later analysis calculated a clonal expansion index for each public chain from normalized within-repertoire ranks of inferred template counts. A later analysis computed generation probabilities with a VDJ recombination model fitted to out-of-frame rearrangements, and checked the results against IGoR. In a later analysis, hypergeometric tests were used to score TCR-TCR, TCR-HLA and TCR-CMV co-occurrence, with a repertoire-size bias correction applied to TCR pairs. To estimate false discovery rates, a later analysis permuted the HLA or CMV assignments 20 times. In a later analysis, co-occurring TCRs were grouped using DBSCAN, with TCRdist sequence similarity added in when clustering inside HLA-allele-positive subsets. For co-occurrence clustering, repertoires with fewer than 30,000 or more than 120,000 public chains were excluded, along with five or six repertoires with anomalous nucleotide sharing. The table comes from immuneACCESS by way of TCRdb, which keeps in-frame sequences with V and J called. Part of the clones is missing from these tables; in studies checked, under half for an unresolved V gene and the rest for unknown reasons. For V, J and clone size, that table is used; D and trimming come from the DNA. This sample comprises approximately 77,000 clones, around 75% of them detected only once. Roughly 7.1% of the sample is in the top ten clones.

This entry is derived from a study of cytomegalovirus exposure and HLA in healthy donors (dated by TCRdb to about 2017). Concerning the study at large: An earlier analysis of a few hundred of the donors reported about 280 Gb of sequence data and 100 million to 120 million unique TCR beta sequences obtained from around 190 million T cells. The later analysis used no new phenotypic data to find candidate immune exposures, relying instead on TCR beta sequences and their occurrence across donors. About 330 gigabases of sequencing data and around 80 million unique TCR sequences made up an early release that covered roughly 670 HLA-typed donors. In an earlier analysis of a few hundred of the donors, high-throughput TCR beta sequencing was used to judge whether each TCR beta V gene segment behaved as functional or pseudogenic. The aim of the study was to test whether cataloging public T cell receptors could identify signatures of past pathogen exposure. On average, approximately 250,000 unique TCR beta nucleotide sequences were sequenced per donor among some 420 genotyped donors of the cohort, with about 19% of those sequences being non-productive. HLA typing included class I and class II loci at four-digit resolution. Every repertoire in the discovery cohort had been generated on one and the same sequencing platform. A separate validation cohort of roughly 130 different subjects was used in addition to the approximately 700-subject first cohort. The study combined high-throughput TCR immunosequencing, statistical association of individual TCRs with disease status, and machine learning to predict cytomegalovirus infection status. Of the 300 to 400 genotyped donors, about 80% fell in the genetic ancestry cluster associated with self-reported Caucasian donors. Donor age, sex, ethnicity and CMV serostatus were collected together with the repertoire data. Typing coverage differed by locus: A, B, C, DRB1 and DQB1 were typed in about 629-630 donors, DQA1 in around 500, DPA1 in around 600, and DPB1 in approximately 450. In a later genetic analysis, genome-wide SNP genotypes for about 55% of the roughly 700 donors were used, and that subset was treated as a discovery cohort. The T cell repertoires of several hundred subjects were profiled by immunosequencing and related to cytomegalovirus serostatus. Roughly 5 DR-DQ haplotypes were handled as single units for association and clustering, since linkage in the cohort was strong. A later analysis re-analyzed previously published TCR beta repertoires from 660 or so donors and added high-resolution HLA genotyping to study TCR occurrence patterns. What the authors observed across the whole study: According to a later analysis, TCR association rates differed among HLA loci, with DRB1 alleles showing the most associated TCRs and HLA-C alleles showing the fewest. Because counts were too low, roughly 18 rarely observed V segments, including chromosome 9 orphons, were left out of the earlier analysis of about 620 of the donors. In a later analysis, HLA-associated TCR beta chains showed more clonal expansion and lower generation probabilities than non-associated chains that were equally common. In a later analysis, about 16,000 TCR beta sequences were associated with specific HLA alleles at a false discovery rate of 0.05. The 87-base-pair reads could not distinguish some IMGT-functional V segments, including TRBV6-2 and TRBV6-3, so those segments were excluded. When HLA alleles, especially DR and DQ, strongly co-occurred, attributing TCR associations to individual alleles was difficult. In a later analysis, several top co-occurrence clusters were reported to appear linked to parvovirus B19, influenza, CMV and Epstein-Barr virus. A later genetic analysis associated a missense DCLRE1C variant with V-gene and J-gene trimming of TCR beta chains, and an independent cohort replicated the association. Presence/absence analyses assumed roughly uniform sequencing depth across donors, an assumption that may not hold. Only TCR beta chains were sequenced in this cohort, and the absence of alpha or paired-chain data limited detectable features. In the study, 150 to 200 TCR beta chains were listed as associated with cytomegalovirus. According to the authors, the approach could potentially be generalized to other disease states and immunological phenotypes. According to a later genetic analysis, donors in an Asian-associated ancestry cluster had fewer N-insertions in productive TCRs than the roughly 700-donor mean. The classifier was reported to diagnose cytomegalovirus status with high specificity and sensitivity in both the original and validation cohorts. The sequencing pipeline was judged likely to have produced a cluster of highly shared sequence variants as a technical artifact. A further reported finding was that TCR beta sequences accurately predicted the HLA-A and HLA-B alleles for most subjects in the first cohort. Three of the identified cytomegalovirus-associated TCR beta chains were confirmed in vitro to be specific for cytomegalovirus antigens. Correlated functional status among segregating V segments might be attributable to linkage disequilibrium, but an unknown experimental factor could not be ruled out. In a later analysis, most CMV-associated TCR beta chains were found to appear HLA-restricted, with HLA associations seemingly driven largely by CMV exposure. Across donors, most TCR sequences were observed very rarely, whereas some public TCRs were present in many individuals. HLA typing was unavailable for some donors at each locus, so association tests used only the typed subset. The only immune exposure information available for the cohort was CMV serostatus. In an earlier analysis of roughly 500 of the donors, most TCR beta V segments appeared in productive rearrangements about 87% or about 30% of the time, broadly matching IMGT annotations.

From the cysteine through the phenylalanine, the CDR3 covers 15 amino acids. The kept DNA is CDR3 alone, 45 bases in frame from the first base. CDR1 and CDR2 are read off the germline V gene as SGHTS and YDEGEE. Unmatched junction bases come to 4, with V trimmed by 1 base and J by 2 bases. Sequencing was performed on PBMCs. The receptor chain draws on TRBV5-8 and TRBJ2-3, with 7 bases matching TRBD1. The sequence was obtained from a woman between 35 and 50 years old in good health and CMV-seronegative. CDR3 region: CASSLQGTATDTQYF. The DNA sequence is as follows: TGTGCCAGCAGCTTGCAGGGGACAGCCACAGATACGCAGTATTTT.